This TCR beta chain was profiled in a study of shared clonotypes between healthy human individuals. Genomic DNA for unsorted samples was obtained from about 90 million PBMCs. This clone has only a few counts. The sample carries other DNA sequences with the same CDR3. Assay runs were performed at deep level. Several immunoSEQ plates received, in even portions, the genomic DNA of each subset. Per the original data handling: Filtering differed since immunoSEQ provided only junctions, with no quality scores. This table comes from immunoSEQ multiplex PCR, and its TCRdb copy is limited to in-frame clones, with some not included. V, J and clone size reflect that table, while D and trimming were determined from the DNA. The sample has some 530,000 clones, 70% to 85% seen once. V lost 5 bases to trimming and J lost 1 base; unmatched junction nucleotides: 3. Germline lookup yields CDR1 SGHTA and CDR2 FQGNSA. CDR3 length: 15 residues.

The source material was PBMCs. This clonotype was sampled from a woman between 35 and 50 years old in good health. Some clones in this sample may be carry-over from other donors' samples. The V and J genes are TRBV7-2 and TRBJ2-2; TRBD1 matches 8 bases. The DNA of the CDR3 is TGTGCCAGCAGCCTCGACAGGGGGAACACCGGGGAGCTGTTTTTT. The encoded protein is CASSLDRGNTGELFF. Combining the CDR3 with reference TRBV7-2 and TRBJ2-2 gives the whole variable domain GAGVSQSPSNKVTEKGKDVELRCDPISGHTALYWYRQSLGQGLEFLIYFQGNSAPDKSGLPSDRFSAERTGGSVSTLTIQRTQQEDSAVYLCASSLDRGNTGELFFGEGSRLTVL.